A single sample gave rise to the 7 T cell receptor beta chains below, sequenced in a study of T cells in Graves' hyperthyroidism and ophthalmopathy. From RNA transcripts, TCR beta CDR3 regions were amplified. The HTBI set primed first-round TCR CDR3 RT-PCR. TCRdb redid the calling of the multiplex PCR reads with MiXCR, one entry per CDR3 protein. This table holds around 600,000 distinct CDR3 sequences, 15% to 17% found once. Sequenced: blood. The receptor source for this set is a woman aged 25-40 years with Graves' hyperthyroidism.

The table lists this clonotype with many counts. The V call is TRBV28, the J call TRBJ1-4; D is perhaps TRBD1 (6 bases). In germline, CDR1 is MDHEN, CDR2 SYDVKM. The V and J ends lost 4 bases and 5 bases respectively, with 11 bases between them. CDR3 length: 14 amino acids. The CDR3 DNA follows: TGTGCCAGCAGTTGGGGGGCGCGCAATGAAAAACTGTTTTTT. It specifies CASSWGARNEKLFF.

As to this clonotype: It is likely a read error, because the conserved phenylalanine at the end of the CDR3 is missing. The chain uses TRBV6-5 and TRBJ1-5; TRBD1 matches at 9 bases. Germline CDR1 and CDR2: MNHEY and SVGAGI. J was trimmed by 5 bases and V by 2 bases; bases with no gene match: 10. The CDR3 spans 17 residues. This CDR3 is CASSYTPGTGLHQPQHS. The CDR3 DNA is TGTGCCAGCAGTTACACGCCCGGGACAGGGCTTCATCAGCCCCAGCATTCT.

The gene calls are TRBV9 and TRBJ1-1; D gene unclear. The V and J ends lost 0 bases and 1 base respectively, with 10 bases between them. CDR1 is SGDLS, CDR2 YYNGEE, per germline. This CDR3 has 15 amino acids. The CDR3 DNA reads TGTGCCAGCAGCGTAGTTTTATGGGGGAACACTGAAGCTTTCTTT. As protein: CASSVVLWGNTEAFF.

In its sample, this clonotype was seen a few times. The rearrangement joins TRBV3-1 to TRBJ2-7; D is ambiguous. Germline CDR1 and CDR2: LGHDT and YNNKEL (reference sequence). The CDR3 has 14 amino acids. The V end lost 4 bases, the J end lost 7 bases, and 17 bases lay between the germline ends. Here the CDR3 reads CASSPPTNREEQYF. CDR3 sequence (DNA): TGTGCCAGCAGCCCCCCTACAAACAGAGAGGAGCAGTACTTC.

V usage is TRBV5-8 and J usage is TRBJ2-2; D is unresolved. Trimming stripped 4 bases from V and 2 bases from J, with 15 bases between. The CDR3 sequence is 16 residues long. CDR1 and CDR2 (germline): SGHTS, YDEGEE. The chain's CDR3 is CASSGAFLVNTGELFF. CDR3 in DNA: TGTGCCAGCAGCGGAGCATTTCTAGTTAACACCGGGGAGCTGTTTTTT. The full variable domain, its missing parts supplied by reference TRBV5-8 and TRBJ2-2, is EAGVTQSPTHLIKTRGQQATLRCSPISGHTSVYWYQQALGLGLQFLLWYDEGEERNRGNFPPRFSGRQFPNYSSELNVNALELEDSALYLCASSGAFLVNTGELFFGEGSRLTVL.

This clonotype was picked up many times. V gene TRBV5-1 combines with J gene TRBJ2-1, with 11 bases lining up with TRBD2. Looked up from germline, CDR1 is SGHRS and CDR2 is YFSETQ. The CDR3 runs 18 residues. J gave up 0 bases and V 5 bases, and 10 bases lay outside the gene matches. The CDR3: CASSQVWTSGLSYNEQFF. The CDR3 region has the DNA TGCGCCAGCAGTCAGGTTTGGACTAGCGGGCTCTCCTACAATGAGCAGTTCTTC. Filled out from reference TRBV5-1 and TRBJ2-1, the complete variable domain reads KAGVTQTPRYLIKTRGQQVTLSCSPISGHRSVSWYQQTPGQGLQFLFEYFSETQRNKGNFPGRFSGRQFSNSRSEMNVSTLELGDSALYLCASSQVWTSGLSYNEQFFGPGTRLTVL.

This clonotype has a single count. The chain employs TRBV30 and TRBJ2-7; 10 bases agree with TRBD2. This CDR3 comprises 14 residues. V was pared by 2 bases and J by 6 bases, with 7 bases of the junction left unmatched. Germline V gene lookup returns CDR1 GTSNPN and CDR2 SVGIG (reference sequence). CDR3 DNA sequence: TGTGCCTGGAGTCCGCTTACTAGCGGGACCGAGCAGTACTTC. Translated, it gives CAWSPLTSGTEQYF.